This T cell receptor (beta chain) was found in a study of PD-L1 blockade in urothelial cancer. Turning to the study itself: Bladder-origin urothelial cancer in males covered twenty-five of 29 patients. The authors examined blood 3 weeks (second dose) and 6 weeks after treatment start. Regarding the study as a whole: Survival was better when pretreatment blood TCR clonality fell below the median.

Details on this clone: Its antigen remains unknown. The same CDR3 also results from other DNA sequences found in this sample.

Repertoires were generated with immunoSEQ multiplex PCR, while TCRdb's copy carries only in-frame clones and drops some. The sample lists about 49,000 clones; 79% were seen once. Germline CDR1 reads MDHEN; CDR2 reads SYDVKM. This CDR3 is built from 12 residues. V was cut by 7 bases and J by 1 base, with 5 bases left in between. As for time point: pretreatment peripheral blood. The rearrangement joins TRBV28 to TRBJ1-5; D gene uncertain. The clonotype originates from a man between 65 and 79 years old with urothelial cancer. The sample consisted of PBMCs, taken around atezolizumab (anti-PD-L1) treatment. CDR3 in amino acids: CASKRSNQPQHF. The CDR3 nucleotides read TGTGCCAGCAAACGGAGCAATCAGCCCCAGCATTTT.